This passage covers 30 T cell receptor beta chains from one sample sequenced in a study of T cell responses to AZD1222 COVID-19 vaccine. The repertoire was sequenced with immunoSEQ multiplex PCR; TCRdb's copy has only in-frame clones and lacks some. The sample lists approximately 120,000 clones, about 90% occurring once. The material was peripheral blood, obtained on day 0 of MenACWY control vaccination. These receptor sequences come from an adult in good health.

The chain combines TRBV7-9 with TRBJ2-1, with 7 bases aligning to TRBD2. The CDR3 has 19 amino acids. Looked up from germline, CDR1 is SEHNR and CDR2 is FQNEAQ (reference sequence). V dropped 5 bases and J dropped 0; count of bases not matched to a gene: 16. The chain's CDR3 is CASSPSLKIGGSSYNEQFF. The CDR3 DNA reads TGTGCCAGCAGCCCCTCTTTGAAAATCGGGGGGAGCTCCTACAATGAGCAGTTCTTC. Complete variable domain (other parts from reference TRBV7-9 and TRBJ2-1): DTGVSQNPRHKITKRGQNVTFRCDPISEHNRLYWYRQTLGQGPEFLTYFQNEAQLEKSRLLSDRFSAERPKGSFSTLEIQRTEQGDSAMYLCASSPSLKIGGSSYNEQFFGPGTRLTVL.

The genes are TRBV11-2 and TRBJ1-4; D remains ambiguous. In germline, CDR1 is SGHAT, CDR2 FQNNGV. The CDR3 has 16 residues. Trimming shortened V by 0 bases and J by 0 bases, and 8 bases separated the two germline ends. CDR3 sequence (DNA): TGTGCCAGCAGCTTAGATTCCCCCGCAACTAATGAAAAACTGTTTTTT. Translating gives CASSLDSPATNEKLFF.

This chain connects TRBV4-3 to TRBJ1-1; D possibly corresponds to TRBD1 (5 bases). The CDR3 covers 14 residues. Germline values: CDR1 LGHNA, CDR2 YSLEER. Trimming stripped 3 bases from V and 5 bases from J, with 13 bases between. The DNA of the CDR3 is TGCGCCAGCAGCCAGAAGGGGTCCAGGACTGAAGCTTTCTTT. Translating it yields CASSQKGSRTEAFF.

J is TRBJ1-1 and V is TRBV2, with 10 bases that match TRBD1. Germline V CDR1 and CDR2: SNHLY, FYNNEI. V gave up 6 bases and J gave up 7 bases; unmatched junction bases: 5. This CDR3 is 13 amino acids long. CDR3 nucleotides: TGTGCCAGCAGGGGGACAGGGGAGTATGAAGCTTTCTTT. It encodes CASRGTGEYEAFF.

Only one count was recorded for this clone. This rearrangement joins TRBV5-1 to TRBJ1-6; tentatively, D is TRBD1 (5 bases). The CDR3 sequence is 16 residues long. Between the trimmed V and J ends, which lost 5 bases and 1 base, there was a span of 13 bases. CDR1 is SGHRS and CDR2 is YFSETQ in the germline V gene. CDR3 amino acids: CASRIGQGSYNSPLHF. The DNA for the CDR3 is TGCGCCAGCAGAATCGGGCAGGGTTCCTATAATTCACCCCTCCACTTT. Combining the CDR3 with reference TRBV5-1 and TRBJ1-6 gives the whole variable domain KAGVTQTPRYLIKTRGQQVTLSCSPISGHRSVSWYQQTPGQGLQFLFEYFSETQRNKGNFPGRFSGRQFSNSRSEMNVSTLELGDSALYLCASRIGQGSYNSPLHFGNGTRLTVT.

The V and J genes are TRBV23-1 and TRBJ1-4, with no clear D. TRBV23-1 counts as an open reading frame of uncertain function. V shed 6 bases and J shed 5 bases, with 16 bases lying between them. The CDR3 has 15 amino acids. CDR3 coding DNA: TGCGCCAGCAGGAGCTTGGAGAGAAGAAATGAAAAACTGTTTTTT. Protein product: CASRSLERRNEKLFF.

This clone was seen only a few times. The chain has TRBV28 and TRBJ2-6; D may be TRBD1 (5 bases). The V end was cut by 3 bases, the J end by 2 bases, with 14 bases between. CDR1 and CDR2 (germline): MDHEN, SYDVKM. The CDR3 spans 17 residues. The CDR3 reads CASSFWQGSAGANVLTF. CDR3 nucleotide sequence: TGTGCCAGCAGTTTTTGGCAGGGCTCCGCTGGGGCCAACGTCCTGACTTTC.

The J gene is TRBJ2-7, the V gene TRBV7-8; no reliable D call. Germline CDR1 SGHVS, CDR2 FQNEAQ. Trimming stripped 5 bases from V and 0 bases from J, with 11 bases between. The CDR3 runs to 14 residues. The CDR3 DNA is TGTGCCAGCAGCCCCCAAGCGAGCTCCTACGAGCAGTACTTC. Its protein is CASSPQASSYEQYF.

The CDR3 loop reads CASSLAGSTDTQYF. The CDR3 nucleotides are TGTGCCAGCAGCTTAGCAGGAAGCACAGATACGCAGTATTTT. The chain is built from TRBV7-8 and TRBJ2-3; D is unclear. V dropped 0 bases and J dropped 0 bases, with 4 bases sitting between them. The germline V gene encodes CDR1 SGHVS and CDR2 FQNEAQ. The CDR3 has 14 amino acids.

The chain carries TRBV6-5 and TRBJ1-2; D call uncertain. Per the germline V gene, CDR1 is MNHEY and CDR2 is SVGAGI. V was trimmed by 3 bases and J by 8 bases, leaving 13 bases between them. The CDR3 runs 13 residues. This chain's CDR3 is CASSYTAMGGYTF. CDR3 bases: TGTGCCAGCAGTTATACGGCGATGGGGGGCTACACCTTC.

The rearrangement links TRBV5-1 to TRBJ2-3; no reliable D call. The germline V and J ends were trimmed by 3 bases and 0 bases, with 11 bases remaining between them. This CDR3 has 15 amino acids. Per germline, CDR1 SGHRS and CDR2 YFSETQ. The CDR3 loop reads CASSSRVRSTDTQYF. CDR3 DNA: TGCGCCAGCAGCTCTAGGGTACGAAGCACAGATACGCAGTATTTT.

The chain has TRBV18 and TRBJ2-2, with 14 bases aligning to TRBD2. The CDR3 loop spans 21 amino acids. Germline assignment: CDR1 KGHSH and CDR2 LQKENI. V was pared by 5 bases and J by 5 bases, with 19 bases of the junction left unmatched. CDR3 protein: CASSRIGGTSGRSGRTGELFF. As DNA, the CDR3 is TGTGCCAGCTCAAGGATTGGCGGGACTAGCGGGAGAAGCGGTAGAACCGGGGAGCTGTTTTTT.

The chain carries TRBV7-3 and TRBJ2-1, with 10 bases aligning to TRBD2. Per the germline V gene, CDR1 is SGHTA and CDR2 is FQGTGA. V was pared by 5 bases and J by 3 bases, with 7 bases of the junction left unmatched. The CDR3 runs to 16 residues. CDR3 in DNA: TGTGCCAGCAGCCCGACGGGGACTAGCGACTACAATGAGCAGTTCTTC. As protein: CASSPTGTSDYNEQFF.

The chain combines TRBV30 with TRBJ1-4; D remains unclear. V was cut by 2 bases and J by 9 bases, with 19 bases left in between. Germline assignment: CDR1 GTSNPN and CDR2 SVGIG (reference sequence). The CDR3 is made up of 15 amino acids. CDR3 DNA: TGTGCCTGGAGTAGCCGGGCCCTAAAGGTGAAAAAACTGTTTTTT. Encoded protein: CAWSSRALKVKKLFF. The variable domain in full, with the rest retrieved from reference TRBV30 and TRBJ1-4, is SQTIHQWPATLVQPVGSPLSLECTVEGTSNPNLYWYRQAAGRGLQLLFYSVGIGQISSEVPQNLSASRPQDRQFILSSKKLLLSDSGFYLCAWSSRALKVKKLFFGSGTQLSVL.

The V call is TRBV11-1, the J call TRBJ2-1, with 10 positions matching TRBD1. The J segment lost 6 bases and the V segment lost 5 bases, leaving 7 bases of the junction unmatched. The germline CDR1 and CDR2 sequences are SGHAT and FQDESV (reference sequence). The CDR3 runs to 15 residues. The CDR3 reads CASSALGQGGNEQFF. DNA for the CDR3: TGTGCCAGCAGCGCGCTTGGACAGGGGGGCAATGAGCAGTTCTTC.

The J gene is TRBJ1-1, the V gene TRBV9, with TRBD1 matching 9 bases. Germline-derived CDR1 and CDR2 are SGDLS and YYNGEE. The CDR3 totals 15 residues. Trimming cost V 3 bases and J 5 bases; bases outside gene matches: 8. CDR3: CASSAPDRGPTEAFF. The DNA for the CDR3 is TGTGCCAGCAGCGCGCCGGACAGGGGACCAACTGAAGCTTTCTTT.

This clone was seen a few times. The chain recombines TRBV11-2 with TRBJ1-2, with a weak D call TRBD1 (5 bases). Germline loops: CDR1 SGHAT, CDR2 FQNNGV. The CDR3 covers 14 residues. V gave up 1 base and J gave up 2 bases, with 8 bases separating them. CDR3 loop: CASSLAPGNYGYTF. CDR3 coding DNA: TGTGCCAGCAGCTTAGCCCCAGGGAACTATGGCTACACCTTC. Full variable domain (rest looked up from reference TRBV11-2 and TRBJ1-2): EAGVAQSPRYKIIEKRQSVAFWCNPISGHATLYWYQQILGQGPKLLIQFQNNGVVDDSQLPKDRFSAERLKGVDSTLKIQPAKLEDSAVYLCASSLAPGNYGYTFGSGTRLTVV.

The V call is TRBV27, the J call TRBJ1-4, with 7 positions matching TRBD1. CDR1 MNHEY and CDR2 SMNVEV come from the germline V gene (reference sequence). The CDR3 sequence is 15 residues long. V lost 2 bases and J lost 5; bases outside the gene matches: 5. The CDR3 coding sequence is TGTGCCAGCAGTTTAAACAGGGGAGCAAATGAAAAACTGTTTTTT. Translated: CASSLNRGANEKLFF.

CDR3 DNA sequence: TGTGCCAGCGCTCACAGGGAAGAGACTGAAGCTTTCTTT. It specifies CASAHREETEAFF. The chain combines TRBV6-5 with TRBJ1-1; D perhaps matches TRBD1 (6 bases). Germline V gene lookup returns CDR1 MNHEY and CDR2 SVGAGI. The V end was cut by 8 bases, the J end by 5 bases, with 15 bases between. The CDR3 sequence is 13 residues long.

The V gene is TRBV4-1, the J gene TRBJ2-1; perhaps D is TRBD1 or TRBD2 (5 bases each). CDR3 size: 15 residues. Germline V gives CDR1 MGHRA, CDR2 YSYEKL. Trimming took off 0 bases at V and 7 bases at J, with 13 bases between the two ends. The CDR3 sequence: CASSQDLGEGNEQFF. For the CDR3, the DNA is TGCGCCAGCAGCCAAGATCTGGGGGAAGGGAATGAGCAGTTCTTC.

CDR3 loop: CASSLQGHDQPQHF. For the CDR3, the DNA is TGTGCCAGCAGCTTGCAGGGGCACGATCAGCCCCAGCATTTT. The J gene is TRBJ1-5, the V gene TRBV5-4; weak D call: TRBD1 (6 bases). CDR1 is SGHNT, CDR2 YYREEE, per germline (reference sequence). This CDR3 spans 14 amino acids. V gave up 1 base and J gave up 5 bases, with 10 bases separating them.

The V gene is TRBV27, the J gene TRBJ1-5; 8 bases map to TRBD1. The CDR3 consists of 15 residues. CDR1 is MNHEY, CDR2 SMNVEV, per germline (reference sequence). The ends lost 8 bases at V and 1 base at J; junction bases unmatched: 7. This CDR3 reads CASSGQGQSNQPQHF. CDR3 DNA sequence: TGTGCCAGCTCCGGACAGGGACAAAGCAATCAGCCCCAGCATTTT.

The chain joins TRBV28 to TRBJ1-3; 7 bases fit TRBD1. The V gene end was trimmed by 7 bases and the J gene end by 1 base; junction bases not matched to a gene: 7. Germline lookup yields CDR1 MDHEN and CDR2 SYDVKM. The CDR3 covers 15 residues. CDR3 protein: CASTPLTGSGNTIYF. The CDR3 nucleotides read TGTGCCAGCACCCCCTTGACAGGGTCTGGAAACACCATATATTTT.

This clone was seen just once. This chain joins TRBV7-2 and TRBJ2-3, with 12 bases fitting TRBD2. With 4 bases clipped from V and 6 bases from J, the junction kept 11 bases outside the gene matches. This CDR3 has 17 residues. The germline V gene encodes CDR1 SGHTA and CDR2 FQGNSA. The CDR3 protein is CASSSTLAGGPRDTQYF. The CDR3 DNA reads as TGTGCCAGCAGCTCTACTCTAGCGGGGGGGCCACGGGATACGCAGTATTTT.

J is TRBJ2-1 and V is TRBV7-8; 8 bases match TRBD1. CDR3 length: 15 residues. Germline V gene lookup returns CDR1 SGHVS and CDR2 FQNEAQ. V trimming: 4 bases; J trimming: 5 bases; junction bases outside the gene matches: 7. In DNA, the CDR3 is TGTGCCAGCAGCTCGACAGGGGCCTTCGACAATGAGCAGTTCTTC. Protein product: CASSSTGAFDNEQFF. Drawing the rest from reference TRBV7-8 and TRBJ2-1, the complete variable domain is GAGVSQSPRYKVAKRGQDVALRCDPISGHVSLFWYQQALGQGPEFLTYFQNEAQLDKSGLPSDRFFAERPEGSVSTLKIQRTQQEDSAVYLCASSSTGAFDNEQFFGPGTRLTVL.

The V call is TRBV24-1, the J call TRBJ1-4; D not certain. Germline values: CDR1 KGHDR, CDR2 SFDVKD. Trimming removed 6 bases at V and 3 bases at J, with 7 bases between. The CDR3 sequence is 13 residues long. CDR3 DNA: TGTGCCACCAGTCACGGACCTAATGAAAAACTGTTTTTT. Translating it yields CATSHGPNEKLFF.

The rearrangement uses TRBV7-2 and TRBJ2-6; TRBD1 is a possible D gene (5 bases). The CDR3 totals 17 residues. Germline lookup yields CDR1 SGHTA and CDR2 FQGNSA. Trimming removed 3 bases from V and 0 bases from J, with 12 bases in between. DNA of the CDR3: TGTGCCAGCAGCTTGTGGCAGGGTATCTCTGGGGCCAACGTCCTGACTTTC. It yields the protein CASSLWQGISGANVLTF.

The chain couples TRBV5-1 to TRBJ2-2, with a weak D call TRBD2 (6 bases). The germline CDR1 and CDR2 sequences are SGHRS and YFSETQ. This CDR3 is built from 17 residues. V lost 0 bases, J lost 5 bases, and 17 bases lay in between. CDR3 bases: TGCGCCAGCAGCTTGGAACACCCGGGACTGAGGACCGGGGAGCTGTTTTTT. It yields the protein CASSLEHPGLRTGELFF.

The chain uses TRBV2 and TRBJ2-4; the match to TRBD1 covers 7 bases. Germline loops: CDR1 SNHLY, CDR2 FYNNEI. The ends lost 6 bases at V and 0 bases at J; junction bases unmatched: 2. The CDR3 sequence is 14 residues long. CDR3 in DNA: TGTGCCAGCAGCAGGGACAGAGCCAAAAACATTCAGTACTTC. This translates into CASSRDRAKNIQYF.

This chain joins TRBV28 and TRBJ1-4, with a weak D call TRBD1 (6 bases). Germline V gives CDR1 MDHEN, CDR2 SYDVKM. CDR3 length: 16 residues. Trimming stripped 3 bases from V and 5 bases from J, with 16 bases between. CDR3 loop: CASSFPDRADNEKLFF. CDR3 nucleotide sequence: TGTGCCAGCAGTTTCCCGGACAGAGCAGACAATGAAAAACTGTTTTTT. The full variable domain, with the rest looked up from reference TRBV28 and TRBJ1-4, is DVKVTQSSRYLVKRTGEKVFLECVQDMDHENMFWYRQDPGLGLRLIYFSYDVKMKEKGDIPEGYSVSREKKERFSLILESASTNQTSMYLCASSFPDRADNEKLFFGSGTQLSVL.